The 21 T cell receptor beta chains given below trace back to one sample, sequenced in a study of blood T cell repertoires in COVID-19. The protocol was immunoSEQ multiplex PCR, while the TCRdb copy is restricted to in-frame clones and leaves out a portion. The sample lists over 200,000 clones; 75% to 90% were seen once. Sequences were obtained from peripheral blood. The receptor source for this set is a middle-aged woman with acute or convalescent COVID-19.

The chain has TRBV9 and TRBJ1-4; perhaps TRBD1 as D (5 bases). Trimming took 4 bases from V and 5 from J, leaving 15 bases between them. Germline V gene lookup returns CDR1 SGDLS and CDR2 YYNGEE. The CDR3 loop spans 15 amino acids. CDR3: CASSLSGVDNEKLFF. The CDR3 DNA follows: TGTGCCAGCAGCCTGTCGGGGGTGGACAATGAAAAACTGTTTTTT.

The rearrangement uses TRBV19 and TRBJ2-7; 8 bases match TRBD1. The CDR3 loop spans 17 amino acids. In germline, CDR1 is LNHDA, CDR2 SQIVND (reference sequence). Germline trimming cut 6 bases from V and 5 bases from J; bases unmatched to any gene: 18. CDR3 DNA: TGTGCCAGTAGCTCCCCTGAGCCGAGACAGGGGCACCACGAGCAGTACGTC. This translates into CASSSPEPRQGHHEQYV.

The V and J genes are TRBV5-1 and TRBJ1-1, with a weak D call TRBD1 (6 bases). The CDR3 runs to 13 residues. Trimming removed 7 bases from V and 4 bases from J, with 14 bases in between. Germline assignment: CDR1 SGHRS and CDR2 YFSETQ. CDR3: CASAGGDATEAFF. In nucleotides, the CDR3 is TGCGCCAGCGCTGGGGGCGATGCCACTGAAGCTTTCTTT. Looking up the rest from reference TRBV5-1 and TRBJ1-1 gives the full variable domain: KAGVTQTPRYLIKTRGQQVTLSCSPISGHRSVSWYQQTPGQGLQFLFEYFSETQRNKGNFPGRFSGRQFSNSRSEMNVSTLELGDSALYLCASAGGDATEAFFGQGTRLTVV.

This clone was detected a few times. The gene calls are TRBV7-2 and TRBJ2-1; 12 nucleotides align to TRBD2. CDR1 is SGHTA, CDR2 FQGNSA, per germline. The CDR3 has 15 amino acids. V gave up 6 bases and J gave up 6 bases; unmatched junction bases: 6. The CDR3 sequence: CASRLAGGPGNEQFF. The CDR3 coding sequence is TGTGCCAGCAGGCTAGCGGGGGGGCCGGGCAATGAGCAGTTCTTC.

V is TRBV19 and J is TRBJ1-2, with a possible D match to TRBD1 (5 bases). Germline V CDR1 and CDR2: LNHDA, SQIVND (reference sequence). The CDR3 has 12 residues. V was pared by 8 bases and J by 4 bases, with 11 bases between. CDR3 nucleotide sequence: TGTGCCAGTCGACAGTCCACCTATGGCTACACCTTC. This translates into CASRQSTYGYTF.

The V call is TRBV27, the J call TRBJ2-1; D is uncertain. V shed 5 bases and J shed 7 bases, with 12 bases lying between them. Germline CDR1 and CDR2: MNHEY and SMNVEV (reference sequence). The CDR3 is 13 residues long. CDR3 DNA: TGTGCCAGCAGTCCCCATCCCCGGAATGAGCAGTTCTTC. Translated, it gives CASSPHPRNEQFF.

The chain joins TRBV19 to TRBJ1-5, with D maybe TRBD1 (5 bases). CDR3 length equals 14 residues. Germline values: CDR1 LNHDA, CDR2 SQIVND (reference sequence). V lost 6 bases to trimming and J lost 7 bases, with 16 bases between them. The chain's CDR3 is CASRYPGRKQPQHF. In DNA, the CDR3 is TGTGCCAGTAGGTACCCAGGGAGGAAACAGCCCCAGCATTTT.

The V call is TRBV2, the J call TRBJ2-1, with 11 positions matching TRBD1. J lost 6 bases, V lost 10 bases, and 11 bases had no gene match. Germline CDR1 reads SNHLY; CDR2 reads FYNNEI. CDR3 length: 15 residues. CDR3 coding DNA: TGTGCCACCCACCTAGGGACAGGGGGTTTCAATGAGCAGTTCTTC. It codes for CATHLGTGGFNEQFF.

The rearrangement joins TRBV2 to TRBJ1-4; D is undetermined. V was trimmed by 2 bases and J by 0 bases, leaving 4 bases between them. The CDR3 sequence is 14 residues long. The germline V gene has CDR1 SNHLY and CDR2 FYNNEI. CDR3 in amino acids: CASSELATNEKLFF. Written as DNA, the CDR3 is TGTGCCAGCAGTGAACTTGCAACTAATGAAAAACTGTTTTTT.

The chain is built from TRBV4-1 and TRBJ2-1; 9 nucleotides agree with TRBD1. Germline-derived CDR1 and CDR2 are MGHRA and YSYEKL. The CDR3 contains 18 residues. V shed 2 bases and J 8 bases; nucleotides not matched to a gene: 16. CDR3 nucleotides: TGCGCCAGCAGCCAACACTCCTATCCGGGACAGGGTATCCATGAGCAGTTCTTC. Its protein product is CASSQHSYPGQGIHEQFF.

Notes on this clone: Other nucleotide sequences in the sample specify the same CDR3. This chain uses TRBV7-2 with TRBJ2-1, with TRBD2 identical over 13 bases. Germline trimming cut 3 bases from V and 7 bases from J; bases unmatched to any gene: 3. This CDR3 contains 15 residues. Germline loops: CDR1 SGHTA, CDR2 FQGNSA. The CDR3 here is CASSLGLAGYNEQFF. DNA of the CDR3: TGTGCCAGCAGCTTGGGACTAGCGGGGTATAATGAGCAGTTCTTC.

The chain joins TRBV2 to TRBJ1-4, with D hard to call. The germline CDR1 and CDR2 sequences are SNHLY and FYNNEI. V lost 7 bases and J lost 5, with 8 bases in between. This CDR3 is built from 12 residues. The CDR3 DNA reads TGTGCCAGCATGACACGGAATGAAAAACTGTTTTTT. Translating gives CASMTRNEKLFF.

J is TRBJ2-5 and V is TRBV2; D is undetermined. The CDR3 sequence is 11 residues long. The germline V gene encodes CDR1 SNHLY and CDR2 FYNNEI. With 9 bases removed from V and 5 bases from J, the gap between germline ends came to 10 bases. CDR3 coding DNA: TGTGCCAGTTCCTCGAGGGAGACCCAGTACTTC. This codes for CASSSRETQYF.

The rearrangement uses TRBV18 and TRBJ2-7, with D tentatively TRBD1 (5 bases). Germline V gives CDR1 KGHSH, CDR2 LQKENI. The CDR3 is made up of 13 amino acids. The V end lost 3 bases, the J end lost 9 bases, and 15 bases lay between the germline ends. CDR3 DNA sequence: TGTGCCAGCTCACCTGGAACAGGTTTCGGGCAGTACGTC. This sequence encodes CASSPGTGFGQYV.

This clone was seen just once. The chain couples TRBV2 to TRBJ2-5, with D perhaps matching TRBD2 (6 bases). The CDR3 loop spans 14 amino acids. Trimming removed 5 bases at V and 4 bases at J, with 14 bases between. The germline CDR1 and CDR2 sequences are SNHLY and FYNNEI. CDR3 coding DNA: TGTGCCAGCAGTCCCGCGGGGATGGGAGAGACCCAGTACTTC. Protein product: CASSPAGMGETQYF.

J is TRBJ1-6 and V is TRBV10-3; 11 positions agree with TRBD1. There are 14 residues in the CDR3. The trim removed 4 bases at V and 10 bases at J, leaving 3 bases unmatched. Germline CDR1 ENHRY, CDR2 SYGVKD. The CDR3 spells CAISAGQGDSPLHF. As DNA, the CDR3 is TGTGCCATCAGTGCGGGACAGGGGGACTCACCCCTCCACTTT.

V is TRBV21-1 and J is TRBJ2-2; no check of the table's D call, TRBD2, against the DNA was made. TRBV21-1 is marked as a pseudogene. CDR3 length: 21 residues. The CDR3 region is CASTPPWIAGGSVQDTGELFF. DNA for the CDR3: TGTGCCAGCACCCCCCCTTGGATAGCGGGGGGATCTGTTCAGGACACCGGGGAGCTGTTTTTT.

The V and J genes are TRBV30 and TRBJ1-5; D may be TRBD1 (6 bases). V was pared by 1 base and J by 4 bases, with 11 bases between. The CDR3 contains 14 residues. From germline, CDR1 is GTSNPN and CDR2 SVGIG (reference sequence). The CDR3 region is CAWSAGTRNQPQHF. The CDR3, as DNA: TGTGCCTGGAGTGCCGGGACAAGAAATCAGCCCCAGCATTTT.

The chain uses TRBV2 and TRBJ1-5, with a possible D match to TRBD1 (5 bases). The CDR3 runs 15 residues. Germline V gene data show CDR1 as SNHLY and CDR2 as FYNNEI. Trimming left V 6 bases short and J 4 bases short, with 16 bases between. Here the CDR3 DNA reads TGTGCCAGCAGCGTCGCAAGGGGCAGGAATCAGCCCCAGCATTTT. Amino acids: CASSVARGRNQPQHF.

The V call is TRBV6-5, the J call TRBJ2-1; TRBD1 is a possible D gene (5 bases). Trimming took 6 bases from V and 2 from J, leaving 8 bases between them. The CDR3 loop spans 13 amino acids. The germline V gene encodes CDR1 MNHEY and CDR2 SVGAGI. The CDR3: CASSRTTYNEQFF. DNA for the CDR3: TGTGCCAGCAGCAGGACAACCTACAATGAGCAGTTCTTC.

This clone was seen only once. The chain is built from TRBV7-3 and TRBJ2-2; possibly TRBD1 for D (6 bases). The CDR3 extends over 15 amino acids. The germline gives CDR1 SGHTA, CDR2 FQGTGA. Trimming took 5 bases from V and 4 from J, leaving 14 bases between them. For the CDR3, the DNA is TGTGCCAGCAGCACACAGGGTATAGGCACCGGGGAGCTGTTTTTT. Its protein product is CASSTQGIGTGELFF.